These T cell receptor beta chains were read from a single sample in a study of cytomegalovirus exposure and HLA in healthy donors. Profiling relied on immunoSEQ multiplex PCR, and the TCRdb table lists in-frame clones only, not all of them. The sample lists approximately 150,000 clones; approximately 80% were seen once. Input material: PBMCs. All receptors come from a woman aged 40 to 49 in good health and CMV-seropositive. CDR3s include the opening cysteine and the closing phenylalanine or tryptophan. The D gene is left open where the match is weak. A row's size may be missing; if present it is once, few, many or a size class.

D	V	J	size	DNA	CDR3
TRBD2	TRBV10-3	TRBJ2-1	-	TGTGCCATCAGTGGTGCGGGAGGATCCGGCAATGAGCAGTTCTTC	CAISGAGGSGNEQFF
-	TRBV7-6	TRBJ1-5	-	TGTGCCAGCAGCTTAGAGGCCAGAGGTTCCAATCAGCCCCAGCATTTT	CASSLEARGSNQPQHF
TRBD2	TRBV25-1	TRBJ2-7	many	TGTGCCAGTTCATTAGCGGGAGACGAGCAGTACTTC	CASSLAGDEQYF
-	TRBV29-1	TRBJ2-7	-	TGCAGCGTTGCAGTGCCGGGGAGCTCCTACGAGCAGTACTTC	CSVAVPGSSYEQYF
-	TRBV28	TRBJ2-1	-	TGTGCCACCACAGGTCAGACCGACAATGAGCAGTTCTTC	CATTGQTDNEQFF
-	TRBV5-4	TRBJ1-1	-	TGTGCCAGCGGCAATTCGCGGGCAGCCAACACTGAAGCTTTCTTT	CASGNSRAANTEAFF
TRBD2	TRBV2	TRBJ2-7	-	TGTGCCAGCACGCGACTAGCGGGAGTATACGAGCAGTACTTC	CASTRLAGVYEQYF
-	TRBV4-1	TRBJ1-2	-	TGCGCCAGCAGCCAAACGCCAGGGGTCAACTATGGCTACACCTTC	CASSQTPGVNYGYTF
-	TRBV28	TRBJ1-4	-	TGTGCCAGCACCTCCGTCACAGAAAAACTGTTTTTT	CASTSVTEKLFF
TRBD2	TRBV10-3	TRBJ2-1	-	TGTGCCATCAGTTCAACCCCCGGGACTATAGGATCAAATGAGCAGTTCTTC	CAISSTPGTIGSNEQFF
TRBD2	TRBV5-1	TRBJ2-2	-	TGCGCCAGCAGCTTGGGGGCGGCTAGCGGGGGCACCGGGGAGCTGTTTTTT	CASSLGAASGGTGELFF
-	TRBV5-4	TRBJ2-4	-	TGTGCCAGCAGCACCGGGACAACGGACATTCAGTACTTC	CASSTGTTDIQYF
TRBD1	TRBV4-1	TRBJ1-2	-	TGCGCCAGCAGCCAACAGGGGGCATGGGGCTACACCTTC	CASSQQGAWGYTF
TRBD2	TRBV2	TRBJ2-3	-	TGTGCCAGTAAGCGGGAGGGCCCGGCGGGATCGCAGTATTTT	CASKREGPAGSQYF
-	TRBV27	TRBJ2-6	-	TGTGCCAGCGGCTCCCGCGCGGGCTCTGGGGCCAACGTCCTGACTTTC	CASGSRAGSGANVLTF
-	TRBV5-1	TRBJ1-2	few	TGCGCCAGCACCCCCATGATGGGGCGCACCTATGGCTACACCTTC	CASTPMMGRTYGYTF
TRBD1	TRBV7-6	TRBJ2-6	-	TGTGCCAGCAGCTTAGGGCGGACAGGGTTTAGCTCTGGGGCCAACGTCCTGACTTTC	CASSLGRTGFSSGANVLTF
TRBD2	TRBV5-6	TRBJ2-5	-	TGTGCCAGCAGCGCGGGACTAGCGGGAGGAGGTGAGACCCAGTACTTC	CASSAGLAGGGETQYF
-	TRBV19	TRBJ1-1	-	TGTGCCAGTAGTATTCCAGGGAACACTGAAGCTTTCTTT	CASSIPGNTEAFF
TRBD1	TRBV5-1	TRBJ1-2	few	TGCGCCAGCAGCTCAGGGGGAACAAACTATGGCTACACCTTC	CASSSGGTNYGYTF
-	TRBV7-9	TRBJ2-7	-	TGTGCCAGCAGCTTGGGGCCAGCCCAAGTCGACGAGCAGTACTTC	CASSLGPAQVDEQYF
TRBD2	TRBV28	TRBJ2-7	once	TGTGCCAGCAGTTTTATAGCGGGGGCCTACGAGCAGTACTTC	CASSFIAGAYEQYF
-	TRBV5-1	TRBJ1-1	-	TGCGCCAGCAGCTTGGGCGGGCTACAGGGGAACACTGAAGCTTTCTTT	CASSLGGLQGNTEAFF
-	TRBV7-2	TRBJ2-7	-	TGTGCCAGCAGCTTAAGGGTTGGCCAGGCGGGGGAGCAGTACTTC	CASSLRVGQAGEQYF
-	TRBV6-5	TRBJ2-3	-	TGTGCCAGCAGTTACTCGTTCCGAGATACGCAGTATTTT	CASSYSFRDTQYF
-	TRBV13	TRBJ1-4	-	TGTGCCAGCAGCATACGCCGAGGGTCCCGTAATGAAAAACTGTTTTTT	CASSIRRGSRNEKLFF
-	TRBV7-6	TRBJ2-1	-	TGTGCCAGCAGCTTAGAACCTCCCTCCACGGCCTACAATGAGCAGTTCTTC	CASSLEPPSTAYNEQFF
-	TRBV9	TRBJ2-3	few	TGTGCCAGCAGCGTTCCCGGGACAGATACGCAGTATTTT	CASSVPGTDTQYF
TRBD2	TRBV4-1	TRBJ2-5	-	TGCGCCAGCAGCCAAGATTCATCTCCGCGGGAGGAGACCCAGTACTTC	CASSQDSSPREETQYF
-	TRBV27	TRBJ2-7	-	TGTGCCAGCAGTTTTACCAGGGCCCTCTACGAGCAGTACTTC	CASSFTRALYEQYF
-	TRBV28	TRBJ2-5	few	TGTGCCAGCAGATATCAGGAGGGGTACCAGGAGACCCAGTACTTC	CASRYQEGYQETQYF
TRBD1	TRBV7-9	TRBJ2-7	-	TGTGCCAGCAGCTTGCAGGGACAGGGCCTCTACGAGCAGTACTTC	CASSLQGQGLYEQYF
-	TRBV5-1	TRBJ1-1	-	TGCGCCAGCAGCTCCTCAGGCCCCGAGAACACTGAAGCTTTCTTT	CASSSSGPENTEAFF
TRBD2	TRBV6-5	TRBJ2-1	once	TGTGCCAGCACCCCTTCTAGCGGGAGGCGCAATGAGCAGTTCTTC	CASTPSSGRRNEQFF
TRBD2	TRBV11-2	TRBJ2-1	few	TGTGCCAGCAGCTCCCGGACTAGCGTTGGTGAGCAGTTCTTC	CASSSRTSVGEQFF